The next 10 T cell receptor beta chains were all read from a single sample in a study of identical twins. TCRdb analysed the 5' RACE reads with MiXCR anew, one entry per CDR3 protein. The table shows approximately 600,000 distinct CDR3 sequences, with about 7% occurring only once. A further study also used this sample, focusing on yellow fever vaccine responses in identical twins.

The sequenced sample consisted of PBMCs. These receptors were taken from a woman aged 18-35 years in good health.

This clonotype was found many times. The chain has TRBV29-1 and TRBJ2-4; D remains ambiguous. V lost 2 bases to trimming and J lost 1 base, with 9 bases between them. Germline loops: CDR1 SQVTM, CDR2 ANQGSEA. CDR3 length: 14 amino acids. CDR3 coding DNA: TGCAGCGTTGAATTGGAGACGGCCAAAAACATTCAGTACTTC. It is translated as CSVELETAKNIQYF.

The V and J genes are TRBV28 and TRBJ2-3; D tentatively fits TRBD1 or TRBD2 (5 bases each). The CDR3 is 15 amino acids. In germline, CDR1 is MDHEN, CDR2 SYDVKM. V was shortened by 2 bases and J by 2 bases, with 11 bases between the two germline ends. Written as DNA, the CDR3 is TGTGCCAGCAGTTTAGGGGGAGCAGACACAGATACGCAGTATTTT. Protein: CASSLGGADTDTQYF.

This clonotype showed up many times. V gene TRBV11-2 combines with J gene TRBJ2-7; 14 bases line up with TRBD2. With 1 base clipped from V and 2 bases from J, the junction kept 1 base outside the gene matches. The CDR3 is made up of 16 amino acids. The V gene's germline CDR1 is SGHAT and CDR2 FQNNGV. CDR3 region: CASSLVTSGRAYEQYF. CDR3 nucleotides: TGTGCCAGCAGCTTAGTGACTAGCGGGAGGGCCTACGAGCAGTACTTC. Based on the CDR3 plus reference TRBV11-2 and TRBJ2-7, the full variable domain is EAGVAQSPRYKIIEKRQSVAFWCNPISGHATLYWYQQILGQGPKLLIQFQNNGVVDDSQLPKDRFSAERLKGVDSTLKIQPAKLEDSAVYLCASSLVTSGRAYEQYFGPGTRLTVT.

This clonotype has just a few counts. The CDR3 nucleotides read TGTGCCAGTAGCGACAGGGTTGCCAACTATGGCTACACCTTC. Protein sequence: CASSDRVANYGYTF. The chain employs TRBV19 and TRBJ1-2, with 7 positions matching TRBD1. The J segment lost 2 bases and the V segment lost 6 bases, leaving 6 bases of the junction unmatched. The CDR3 totals 14 residues. CDR1 is LNHDA and CDR2 is SQIVND in the germline V gene (reference sequence). Based on the CDR3 plus reference TRBV19 and TRBJ1-2, the full variable domain is DGGITQSPKYLFRKEGQNVTLSCEQNLNHDAMYWYRQDPGQGLRLIYYSQIVNDFQKGDIAEGYSVSREKKESFPLTVTSAQKNPTAFYLCASSDRVANYGYTFGSGTRLTVV.

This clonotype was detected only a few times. CDR3 nucleotide sequence: TGTGCCAGCTCCCGGTCCGGGGGACGGGAGACCCAGTACTTC. As protein: CASSRSGGRETQYF. The V and J genes are TRBV2 and TRBJ2-5; tentative D call: TRBD2 (6 bases). CDR3 size: 14 residues. Trimming took off 8 bases at V and 5 bases at J, with 18 bases between the two ends. The germline V gene encodes CDR1 SNHLY and CDR2 FYNNEI.

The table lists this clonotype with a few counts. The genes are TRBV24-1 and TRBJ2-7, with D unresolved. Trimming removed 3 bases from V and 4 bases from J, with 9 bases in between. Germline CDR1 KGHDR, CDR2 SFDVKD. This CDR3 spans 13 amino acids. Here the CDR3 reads CATSDRQAYEQYF. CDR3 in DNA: TGTGCCACCAGTGATCGCCAGGCATACGAGCAGTACTTC.

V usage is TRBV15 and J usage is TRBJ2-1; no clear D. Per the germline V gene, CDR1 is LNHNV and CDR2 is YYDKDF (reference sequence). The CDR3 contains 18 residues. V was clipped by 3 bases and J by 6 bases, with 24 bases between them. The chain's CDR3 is CATSSLAADLHQTNEQFF. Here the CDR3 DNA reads TGTGCCACCAGCAGTTTGGCAGCCGATCTTCACCAGACCAATGAGCAGTTCTTC. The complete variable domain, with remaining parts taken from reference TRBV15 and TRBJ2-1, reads DAMVIQNPRYQVTQFGKPVTLSCSQTLNHNVMYWYQQKSSQAPKLLFHYYDKDFNNEADTPDNFQSRRPNTSFCFLDIRSPGLGDTAMYLCATSSLAADLHQTNEQFFGPGTRLTVL.

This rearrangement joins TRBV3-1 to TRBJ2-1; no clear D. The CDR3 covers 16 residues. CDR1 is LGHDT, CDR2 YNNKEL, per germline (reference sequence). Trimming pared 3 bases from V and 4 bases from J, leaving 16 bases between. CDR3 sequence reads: CASSQAQGPPYNEQFF. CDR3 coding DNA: TGTGCCAGCAGCCAGGCTCAAGGCCCCCCTTACAATGAGCAGTTCTTC.

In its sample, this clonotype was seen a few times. This chain's CDR3 is CSARPDYGVNTIYF. The CDR3 DNA sequence: TGCAGTGCTAGACCGGACTATGGCGTAAACACCATATATTTT. The rearrangement links TRBV20-1 to TRBJ1-3; D not resolved. The germline CDR1 and CDR2 sequences are DFQATT and SNEGSKA (reference sequence). The CDR3 has 14 amino acids. Deletions cut 2 bases from V and 6 bases from J, with 14 bases between.

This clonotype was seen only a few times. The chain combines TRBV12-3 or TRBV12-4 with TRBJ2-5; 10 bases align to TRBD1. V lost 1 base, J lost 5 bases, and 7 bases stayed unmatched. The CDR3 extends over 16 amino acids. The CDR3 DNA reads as TGTGCCAGCAGTTTAGATGACAGGGGGCCGGTGGAGACCCAGTACTTC. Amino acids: CASSLDDRGPVETQYF.